This passage covers 21 T cell receptor beta chains from one sample sequenced in a study of blood T cells in healthy people across ages. With a J-beta primer mix and a sample-barcoded 5' primer, a second PCR ran about 7 to 11 cycles. TCRdb re-called the 5' RACE reads through MiXCR, storing one row per CDR3 protein. Among approximately 1.5 million distinct CDR3 sequences listed, about 42% were seen once. The sample taken for sequencing was blood. These TCRs come from a woman in her late teens or twenties in good health.

The rearrangement links TRBV7-2 to TRBJ2-7; 8 bases fit TRBD1. The germline gives CDR1 SGHTA, CDR2 FQGNSA. CDR3 length equals 13 residues. Trimming removed 4 bases from V and 7 bases from J; junction bases left unmatched: 6. CDR3 DNA: TGTGCCAGCAGCTCCCGGACAGGGAGTGAGCAGTACTTC. Its protein is CASSSRTGSEQYF.

V gene TRBV20-1 combines with J gene TRBJ2-5; TRBD2 aligns across 14 bases. CDR1 is DFQATT and CDR2 is SNEGSKA in the germline V gene (reference sequence). The J segment lost 4 bases and the V segment lost 3 bases, leaving 7 bases of the junction unmatched. This CDR3 region has 16 residues. The CDR3 region is CSARRLAGGRVETQYF. The CDR3 nucleotides are TGCAGTGCTAGGAGACTAGCGGGGGGGCGAGTAGAGACCCAGTACTTC.

This chain joins TRBV7-2 and TRBJ2-1; D is uncertain. This CDR3 has 15 amino acids. Between the trimmed V and J ends, which lost 3 bases and 0 bases, there was a span of 9 bases. CDR1 and CDR2 (germline): SGHTA, FQGNSA. The DNA for the CDR3 is TGTGCCAGCAGCTTCGTGTATAACTCCTACAATGAGCAGTTCTTC. It codes for CASSFVYNSYNEQFF. Using reference TRBV7-2 and TRBJ2-1 for the parts outside the CDR3, the full variable domain is GAGVSQSPSNKVTEKGKDVELRCDPISGHTALYWYRQSLGQGLEFLIYFQGNSAPDKSGLPSDRFSAERTGGSVSTLTIQRTQQEDSAVYLCASSFVYNSYNEQFFGPGTRLTVL.

The genes are TRBV27 and TRBJ2-1; possible D gene TRBD2, 6 bases. With 0 bases removed from V and 4 bases from J, the gap between germline ends came to 13 bases. The germline gives CDR1 MNHEY, CDR2 SMNVEV (reference sequence). The CDR3 consists of 16 residues. Written as DNA, the CDR3 is TGTGCCAGCAGTTTATCAAGCCTAGCGCCTTACAATGAGCAGTTCTTC. Encoded protein: CASSLSSLAPYNEQFF.

The chain recombines TRBV29-1 with TRBJ2-7, with 7 nucleotides matching TRBD1. CDR1 is SQVTM and CDR2 is ANQGSEA in the germline V gene. Trimming cost V 7 bases and J 2 bases; bases outside gene matches: 8. The CDR3 length is 13 residues. CDR3 sequence reads: CSASRDSAYEQYF. CDR3 coding DNA: TGCAGCGCCTCCCGGGACAGCGCCTACGAGCAGTACTTC.

This clonotype was seen a few times. This chain uses TRBV4-3 with TRBJ2-1; unclear D gene. This CDR3 is 13 amino acids long. Germline values: CDR1 LGHNA, CDR2 YSLEER. V lost 4 bases to trimming and J lost 6 bases, with 10 bases between them. This chain's CDR3 is CASSPVWGNEQFF. The CDR3 nucleotides are TGCGCCAGCAGCCCCGTCTGGGGCAATGAGCAGTTCTTC.

The gene calls are TRBV5-4 and TRBJ2-7; D is ambiguous. Trimming took off 4 bases at V and 5 bases at J, with 16 bases between the two ends. Germline V gene data show CDR1 as SGHNT and CDR2 as YYREEE (reference sequence). This CDR3 has 14 amino acids. The CDR3 DNA sequence: TGTGCCAGCAGCCAAAAGGATGGGTCAGACGAGCAGTACTTC. It translates to CASSQKDGSDEQYF.

As concerns this clonotype: The germline gene is not matched at one end of the junction; a read error may be the cause. The chain has TRBV6-4 and TRBJ1-2; no firm D call. The CDR3 spans 14 residues. In germline, CDR1 is MRHNA, CDR2 SNTAGT. The CDR3 bases are TGTGCCAGCAGTGACGCAAAGGCCAACTGTGGCTACACCTTC. Translated: CASSDAKANCGYTF.

The chain couples TRBV3-1 to TRBJ1-1, with 11 bases aligning to TRBD1. CDR3 length: 16 residues. V gave up 3 bases and J gave up 6 bases; unmatched junction bases: 9. Germline V gene lookup returns CDR1 LGHDT and CDR2 YNNKEL (reference sequence). The chain's CDR3 is CASSHSRTGGISEAFF. CDR3 DNA: TGTGCCAGCAGCCATTCCCGGACAGGGGGCATCTCTGAAGCTTTCTTT.

This chain connects TRBV12-3 or TRBV12-4 to TRBJ2-2; D unclear. CDR3 size: 11 residues. V lost 7 bases and J 8 bases, leaving 8 bases between the germline ends. CDR3 DNA: TGTGCCAGCAACAACTTTGGGGAGCTGTTTTTT. Translating it yields CASNNFGELFF.

The rearrangement joins TRBV7-2 to TRBJ2-5; D remains ambiguous. Trimming took 3 bases from V and 9 from J, leaving 5 bases between them. This CDR3 contains 10 residues. The germline V gene encodes CDR1 SGHTA and CDR2 FQGNSA. CDR3 DNA sequence: TGTGCCAGCAGCTTTGGGGCCCAGTACTTC. It specifies CASSFGAQYF.

This clonotype was seen only a few times. The J gene is TRBJ1-5, the V gene TRBV6-5; tentative D call: TRBD1 (6 bases). Trimming stripped 0 bases from V and 4 bases from J, with 10 bases between. CDR1 MNHEY and CDR2 SVGAGI come from the germline V gene. CDR3 length: 15 residues. The CDR3 bases are TGTGCCAGCAGTTACTCGAGCAGGGGTAATCAGCCCCAGCATTTT. As protein: CASSYSSRGNQPQHF.

This chain links TRBV7-9 with TRBJ1-6, with no clear D. V gave up 6 bases and J gave up 8 bases, with 14 bases separating them. The CDR3 length is 14 residues. In germline, CDR1 is SEHNR, CDR2 FQNEAQ (reference sequence). CDR3 protein: CASRGINSDSPLHF. The CDR3 nucleotides are TGTGCCAGCAGAGGGATAAATTCGGATTCACCCCTCCACTTT.

This clonotype appeared a few times. The chain recombines TRBV28 with TRBJ2-7; either TRBD1 or TRBD2 may fit D (5 bases each). Germline V CDR1 and CDR2: MDHEN, SYDVKM. Trimming stripped 3 bases from V and 2 bases from J, with 20 bases between. The CDR3 has 17 residues. The DNA for the CDR3 is TGTGCCAGCAGTTTCTCCACCTCCGGGGCTACAGCCTACGAGCAGTACTTC. As protein: CASSFSTSGATAYEQYF.

The sample holds many counts of this clonotype. The chain recombines TRBV12-3 or TRBV12-4 with TRBJ1-2, with a possible D match to TRBD1 (5 bases). The CDR3 is made up of 12 amino acids. V was clipped by 7 bases and J by 5 bases, with 11 bases between them. This chain's CDR3 is CASNSGLYGYTF. CDR3 DNA sequence: TGTGCCAGCAACTCGGGGCTATATGGCTACACCTTC.

This clonotype was seen more than once but under ten times. This rearrangement joins TRBV7-2 to TRBJ2-3; the match to TRBD1 covers 7 bases. Germline values: CDR1 SGHTA, CDR2 FQGNSA. This CDR3 is built from 16 residues. The ends lost 1 base at V and 3 bases at J; junction bases unmatched: 7. The chain's CDR3 is CASSLEGTVDTDTQYF. CDR3 DNA: TGTGCCAGCAGCTTAGAGGGGACAGTTGATACAGATACGCAGTATTTT.

The rearrangement uses TRBV24-1 and TRBJ2-5; 10 bases line up with TRBD2. Per germline, CDR1 KGHDR and CDR2 SFDVKD. V shed 5 bases, J shed 3 bases, and the junction held 5 bases outside the gene matches. This CDR3 is 15 amino acids long. The CDR3 coding sequence is TGTGCCACCAGTGCCTGGACTAGCGGAGAAGAGACCCAGTACTTC. Translated: CATSAWTSGEETQYF.

The chain uses TRBV24-1 and TRBJ2-1, with 9 bases identical to TRBD2. The junction had 10 bases not matched to a gene; V was cut back by 3 bases and J by 8 bases. Per the germline V gene, CDR1 is KGHDR and CDR2 is SFDVKD. CDR3 size: 16 residues. In nucleotides, the CDR3 is TGTGCCACCAGTGATAGCGGGAGGTACATTAGCGATGAGCAGTTCTTC. Its protein is CATSDSGRYISDEQFF.

The rearrangement joins TRBV11-2 to TRBJ2-7; 8 bases map to TRBD1. This CDR3 contains 16 residues. Germline loops: CDR1 SGHAT, CDR2 FQNNGV. V dropped 0 bases and J dropped 7; count of bases not matched to a gene: 11. The CDR3 DNA is TGTGCCAGCAGCTTAGATCAGGGGGCTCCGTACAATGAGCAGTACTTC. This translates into CASSLDQGAPYNEQYF.

This clonotype has more than one count but fewer than ten. This sequence joins TRBV28 and TRBJ1-5; the D is unclear. V lost 5 bases and J 5 bases, leaving 7 bases between the germline ends. The CDR3 is 12 amino acids. Germline V gene lookup returns CDR1 MDHEN and CDR2 SYDVKM. The CDR3 nucleotides are TGTGCCAGCAGTATGGGTGATCAGCCCCAGCATTTT. It specifies CASSMGDQPQHF.

This clonotype was picked up a small number of times. This chain links TRBV7-9 with TRBJ2-7; D gene unclear. The V gene lost 3 bases and the J gene lost 4 bases, with 13 bases spanning the gap. CDR3 length equals 14 residues. Looked up from germline, CDR1 is SEHNR and CDR2 is FQNEAQ (reference sequence). The CDR3 loop is CASSFHSQAYEQYF. For the CDR3, the DNA is TGTGCCAGCAGCTTTCATAGCCAGGCTTACGAGCAGTACTTC.